This entry is about one T cell receptor beta chain. The antigen is unknown. Vbeta (60) and Jbeta (13) primers were used in the PCR. TCRdb's copy holds only in-frame clones and misses some; the assay was immunoSEQ multiplex PCR. The sample contains around 140,000 clones, about three quarters of which appear only once. The sample originates from a study of cytomegalovirus exposure and HLA in healthy donors. Findings of the study overall: Rarity marked most TCR sequences, yet some public TCRs occurred in many donors.

Germline V CDR1 and CDR2: MGHDK, SYGVNS. The CDR3 is made up of 15 amino acids. With 7 bases clipped from V and 4 bases from J, the junction kept 9 bases outside the gene matches. Sequencing was done on a sample of PBMCs. The chain couples TRBV25-1 to TRBJ2-3, with 9 nucleotides matching TRBD1. This TCR derives from a male donor in good health and CMV-seronegative. The DNA of the CDR3 is TGTGCCAGCACACACCCGGGACAGGGCGCAGATACGCAGTATTTT. As protein: CASTHPGQGADTQYF.